This is a list of T cell receptor beta chains from one sample in a study of T cell responses to AZD1222 COVID-19 vaccine. Profiling relied on immunoSEQ multiplex PCR, and the TCRdb table lists in-frame clones only, not all of them. The table shows around 150,000 clones, with around 90% occurring only once. Sequencing used peripheral blood, obtained 28 days after the second AZD1222 dose. These receptors originate from an adult who received the AZD1222 COVID-19 vaccine. Both conserved end residues are part of each CDR3. A D gene is named only where the DNA matches it firmly. Size is stated for part of the rows, as once, few or many counts, or as a class when the clone is expanded.

J	D	size	V	DNA	CDR3
TRBJ1-2	.	.	TRBV5-1	TGCGCCAGCAGCTTGGTAGGGGACACGACTGATGGCTACACCTTC	CASSLVGDTTDGYTF
TRBJ2-1	TRBD1	once	TRBV3-1/TRBV3-2	TGTGCCAGCAGTCATGGACAGGGGAGCGAGCAGTTCTTC	CASSHGQGSEQFF
TRBJ2-7	.	.	TRBV7-9	TGTGCCAGCGGGAGGACAGGACAAGAGCAGTACTTC	CASGRTGQEQYF
TRBJ1-4	.	.	TRBV7-9	TGTGCCAGCAGCTTAGGGGGGGCAGGCGAAAAACTGTTTTTT	CASSLGGAGEKLFF
TRBJ1-1	.	.	TRBV2	TGTGCCAGCAGGGACTACACTGAAGCTTTCTTT	CASRDYTEAFF
TRBJ1-2	.	.	TRBV6-6	TGTGCCAGCAGTTATGGGAACCGGGATGGCTACACCTTC	CASSYGNRDGYTF
TRBJ2-7	.	.	TRBV27	TGTGCCAGCAGTTTTTCAGGTCCGGGGAGCGAGCAGTACTTC	CASSFSGPGSEQYF
TRBJ1-4	.	.	TRBV4-1	TGCGCCAGCAGCCACTCAGAGGGAGCAACTAATGAAAAACTGTTTTTT	CASSHSEGATNEKLFF
TRBJ1-2	TRBD1	.	TRBV5-1	TGCGCCAGCAGCTTGGGACAGGGGTTCTATGGCTACACCTTC	CASSLGQGFYGYTF
TRBJ2-7	.	.	TRBV3-1/TRBV3-2	TGTGCCAGCAGCCAAGGGCTTCAGGGTTACGAGCAGTACTTC	CASSQGLQGYEQYF
TRBJ2-5	.	.	TRBV7-9	TGTGCCAGCAGCTTAAACCAGGGAGGAGAGACCCAGTACTTC	CASSLNQGGETQYF
TRBJ1-2	.	.	TRBV5-6	TGTGCCAGCAGCTTGTGGACAGCCAGAGGGTATGGCTACACCTTC	CASSLWTARGYGYTF
TRBJ2-5	TRBD2	.	TRBV12-3/TRBV12-4	TGTGCCAGCAGCGCGGGGGGAGAGACCCAGTACTTC	CASSAGGETQYF
TRBJ2-2	TRBD2	.	TRBV6-5	TGTGCCAGCTCCGAAATGGGACTAGCGCCGGAACTGTTTTTT	CASSEMGLAPELFF
TRBJ1-3	.	.	TRBV18	TGTGCCAGCTCACCAGTGAACCTTTACTCTGGAAACACCATATATTTT	CASSPVNLYSGNTIYF
TRBJ1-1	.	once	TRBV18	TGTGCCAGCTCACTCCGGGACGGACTGAACACTGAAGCTTTCTTT	CASSLRDGLNTEAFF
TRBJ2-3	.	.	TRBV7-2	TGTGCCAGCAGGGGATCCGGGATACAGGTGTATTTT	CASRGSGIQVYF
TRBJ2-2	.	.	TRBV6-5	TGTGCCAGCCGGGCTATTGCCGGGGAGCTGTTTTTT	CASRAIAGELFF
TRBJ2-1	.	few	TRBV21-1	TGTGCCAGCAGCAAAGCGCGTCCTAGCTATTACAATGAGCAGTTCTTC	CASSKARPSYYNEQFF
TRBJ2-7	TRBD1	.	TRBV5-4	TGTGCCAGCAGCCCGGGGACAGGGGACTACGAGCAGTACTTC	CASSPGTGDYEQYF
TRBJ2-7	.	.	TRBV20-1	TGCAGTGCACGGGACTCGTACGAGCAGTACTTC	CSARDSYEQYF
TRBJ1-1	.	.	TRBV5-1	TGCGCCAGCAGCTTGGCCCAGGCAGGATACACTGAAGCTTTCTTT	CASSLAQAGYTEAFF
TRBJ2-1	.	.	TRBV7-7	TGTGCTAGCAGCGCTACGGGACACAACAATGAGCAGTTCTTC	CASSATGHNNEQFF
TRBJ1-4	.	once	TRBV6-5	TGTGCCAGCAGCAACGCGCGGGGTACTGACGAAAAACTGTTTTTT	CASSNARGTDEKLFF
TRBJ2-5	.	.	TRBV9	TGTGCCAGCAGCGTAGGATCCCCGGCACAAGAGACCCAGTACTTC	CASSVGSPAQETQYF
TRBJ2-2	.	.	TRBV5-1	TGCGCCAGCAGCTCAAGACACACCGGGGAGCTGTTTTTT	CASSSRHTGELFF
TRBJ2-5	TRBD1	.	TRBV18	TGTGCCAGCTCATCAAGAGTGGGACAGCTGGCGGGAGAGACCCAGTACTTC	CASSSRVGQLAGETQYF